The T cell receptor beta chain under discussion was sequenced for a study of blood T cell repertoires in COVID-19. Study summary: Sources were T cells, B-cell-depleted T cells, or PBMCs; the material itself was cDNA or gDNA.

CDR1 and CDR2 from the germline V gene are SGHTA and FQGNSA. The CDR3 contains 18 residues. The junction had 4 bases not matched to a gene; V was cut back by 1 base and J by 0 bases. Per the study methods: Using reference gene primer amplification, nucleated cell counts were estimated. Clones were sequenced by immunoSEQ multiplex PCR, and TCRdb holds only the in-frame ones, with some missing. Clonal size and the V and J genes are those of that table, whereas D and trimming came from the DNA. The table records some 46,000 clones, around 83% of them present only once. The J gene is TRBJ2-7, the V gene TRBV7-2; 15 positions agree with TRBD2. The sample taken for sequencing was peripheral blood. The receptor's source is a man aged 60 to 69 with active COVID-19. The CDR3 sequence is CASSLVGTSGGSSYEQYF. The CDR3 DNA reads as TGTGCCAGCAGCTTAGTGGGGACTAGCGGGGGGAGCTCCTACGAGCAGTACTTC.